These 20 T cell receptor beta chains were all obtained from the same sample, sequenced in a study of blood T cell repertoires in COVID-19. Some clones are missing from TCRdb's copy, which holds only in-frame ones; the method was immunoSEQ multiplex PCR. The table records more than 150,000 clones, about 78% of them present only once. Sequenced material: PBMCs or T cells enriched from blood (not recorded which). These receptors came from a woman in her 50s who had recovered from COVID-19.

This clone was seen at least ten times. This chain joins TRBV7-9 and TRBJ2-3; the match to TRBD2 covers 12 bases. The length of the CDR3 is 18 residues. Germline V gives CDR1 SEHNR, CDR2 FQNEAQ (reference sequence). V shed 2 bases and J 3 bases; nucleotides not matched to a gene: 9. CDR3 nucleotide sequence: TGTGCCAGCAGCTTACGGGCTAGCGGGAGGGCCCGGACAGATACGCAGTATTTT. Translated: CASSLRASGRARTDTQYF.

The chain combines TRBV7-2 with TRBJ2-2; a weak D match, TRBD2 (5 bases). The germline V gene encodes CDR1 SGHTA and CDR2 FQGNSA. Trimming removed 3 bases from V and 5 bases from J, with 13 bases in between. There are 15 residues in the CDR3. The CDR3 DNA is TGTGCCAGCAGCTTCATGGGAGTTGAGACCGGGGAGCTGTTTTTT. Amino acids: CASSFMGVETGELFF.

The chain uses TRBV28 and TRBJ1-3; no firm D call. The germline CDR1 and CDR2 sequences are MDHEN and SYDVKM. The CDR3 length is 16 residues. Trimming cost V 7 bases and J 0 bases, with 16 bases left between them. This CDR3 is CASTEGNPFSGNTIYF. Here the CDR3 DNA reads TGTGCCAGCACGGAGGGAAACCCCTTCTCTGGAAACACCATATATTTT.

This clone was detected a few times. J is TRBJ2-7 and V is TRBV4-2; 7 bases are a match to TRBD1. The ends lost 0 bases at V and 2 bases at J; junction bases unmatched: 4. This CDR3 is built from 15 residues. Germline CDR1 reads LGHNA; CDR2 reads YNFKEQ. Written as DNA, the CDR3 is TGTGCCAGCAGCCAAGAAGCGCAGGGGGCCTACGAGCAGTACTTC. Translating gives CASSQEAQGAYEQYF.

V gene TRBV14 combines with J gene TRBJ2-1, with 8 bases aligning to TRBD2. V shed 1 base, J shed 3 bases, and the junction held 2 bases outside the gene matches. The CDR3 spans 15 residues. Germline-derived CDR1 and CDR2 are SGHDN and FVKESK. The CDR3 region is CASSQGLAYYNEQFF. CDR3 DNA: TGTGCCAGCAGCCAAGGACTAGCGTACTACAATGAGCAGTTCTTC.

The CDR3 is CASSRCQAKTLYGYTF. In DNA, the CDR3 is TGTGCCAGCAGCAGGTGCCAGGCAAAGACCCTATATGGCTACACCTTC. V usage is TRBV21-1 and J usage is TRBJ1-2; TRBD1 was called by the table and not checked on the DNA. TRBV21-1 is a pseudogene. This CDR3 has 16 residues.

This clone appeared a few times. This chain links TRBV5-1 with TRBJ2-2, with 11 bases identical to TRBD2. Germline loops: CDR1 SGHRS, CDR2 YFSETQ. Trimming cost V 4 bases and J 0 bases; bases outside gene matches: 2. The CDR3 runs to 16 residues. CDR3 loop: CASSPLAGANTGELFF. In nucleotides, the CDR3 is TGCGCCAGCAGCCCACTAGCGGGGGCGAACACCGGGGAGCTGTTTTTT.

The chain has TRBV7-3 and TRBJ2-3; D uncertain. From germline, CDR1 is SGHTA and CDR2 FQGTGA. The CDR3 is 14 amino acids. Deletions cut 1 base from V and 2 bases from J, with 7 bases between. The CDR3 sequence is CASSLSSNTDTQYF. Written as DNA, the CDR3 is TGTGCCAGCAGCTTAAGTAGTAACACAGATACGCAGTATTTT.

This clone has a handful of counts. The chain uses TRBV4-1 and TRBJ1-5, with a weak D call TRBD1 (6 bases). The germline V gene has CDR1 MGHRA and CDR2 YSYEKL. The V gene lost 1 base and the J gene lost 3 bases, with 10 bases spanning the gap. The CDR3 runs to 15 residues. The CDR3 is CASSQARGHNQPQHF. In DNA, the CDR3 is TGCGCCAGCAGCCAAGCGAGGGGACACAATCAGCCCCAGCATTTT.

Only a few counts were recorded for this clone. The same CDR3 arises from other DNA sequences in this sample as well. The genes are TRBV19 and TRBJ1-1; D unclear. Germline assignment: CDR1 LNHDA and CDR2 SQIVND (reference sequence). The length of the CDR3 is 13 residues. The V and J ends lost 2 bases and 0 bases respectively, with 4 bases between them. The CDR3 DNA is TGTGCCAGTAGTATACGGGTGAACACTGAAGCTTTCTTT. This gives the protein CASSIRVNTEAFF.

The CDR3 sequence is CASNLAGSYNEQFF. DNA of the CDR3: TGTGCCAGCAACTTAGCGGGCTCCTACAATGAGCAGTTCTTC. The rearrangement links TRBV28 to TRBJ2-1; 7 bases are shared with TRBD2. The CDR3 totals 14 residues. J was trimmed by 0 bases and V by 7 bases; bases with no gene match: 3. Germline-derived CDR1 and CDR2 are MDHEN and SYDVKM.

The chain couples TRBV5-5 to TRBJ1-6, with 7 bases lining up with TRBD1. Unmatched junction bases numbered 12, after V lost 4 bases and J lost 5 bases. The CDR3 spans 17 residues. Germline V gene lookup returns CDR1 SGHKS and CDR2 YYEKEE (reference sequence). The CDR3 region has the DNA TGTGCCAGCAGCCGCGTAACAGGGGCAAAAAATAATTCACCCCTCCACTTT. It translates to CASSRVTGAKNNSPLHF.

The J gene is TRBJ2-1, the V gene TRBV2; D is perhaps TRBD1 (5 bases). This CDR3 is 15 amino acids long. Germline assignment: CDR1 SNHLY and CDR2 FYNNEI. Trimming pared 7 bases from V and 0 bases from J, leaving 13 bases between. This CDR3 reads CASTPGLISYNEQFF. The CDR3 bases are TGTGCCAGCACGCCAGGGTTAATCTCCTACAATGAGCAGTTCTTC.

This chain links TRBV4-2 with TRBJ2-1; the D gene is possibly TRBD2 (5 bases). Germline CDR1 is LGHNA and CDR2 is YNFKEQ. The CDR3 has 15 amino acids. Trimming removed 1 base at V and 6 bases at J, with 13 bases between. The CDR3 bases are TGTGCCAGCAGCCAAGCGGCCGGGAACGTCAATGAGCAGTTCTTC. The encoded protein is CASSQAAGNVNEQFF.

This chain connects TRBV10-3 to TRBJ1-5; D unclear. The CDR3 is made up of 13 amino acids. The V and J ends lost 2 bases and 13 bases respectively, with 15 bases between them. In germline, CDR1 is ENHRY, CDR2 SYGVKD. The CDR3 DNA reads TGTGCCATCAGTGAGGGGGAGAGAGTAAGGCAGCATTTT. This translates into CAISEGERVRQHF.

The J gene is TRBJ1-3, the V gene TRBV7-2; D gene ambiguous. The CDR3 sequence is 14 residues long. V was pared by 5 bases and J by 3 bases, with 11 bases between. Germline lookup yields CDR1 SGHTA and CDR2 FQGNSA. The CDR3 DNA follows: TGTGCCAGCAGCCTAAGTAGCCTTGGAAACACCATATATTTT. Translation gives CASSLSSLGNTIYF.

V is TRBV9 and J is TRBJ1-2; TRBD1 is a possible D gene (6 bases). V was pared by 0 bases and J by 7 bases, with 19 bases between. Germline V CDR1 and CDR2: SGDLS, YYNGEE. CDR3 size: 16 residues. CDR3 loop: CASSVDLQTRGFGYTF. CDR3 bases: TGTGCCAGCAGCGTAGATTTACAGACCAGGGGATTTGGCTACACCTTC.

The sample holds one count of this clone. The V and J genes are TRBV29-1 and TRBJ2-3, with 14 bases identical to TRBD2. With V trimmed by 6 bases and J by 4 bases, 6 bases remained unmatched. Germline CDR1 reads SQVTM; CDR2 reads ANQGSEA. This CDR3 is 15 amino acids long. In nucleotides, the CDR3 is TGCAGCGTGGGGACTAGCGGGAGAGGGGCAGATACGCAGTATTTT. Translating gives CSVGTSGRGADTQYF.

This clone has a single count. This chain connects TRBV5-1 to TRBJ2-7; 8 bases match TRBD2. Trimming removed 1 base from V and 3 bases from J; junction bases left unmatched: 6. Per the germline V gene, CDR1 is SGHRS and CDR2 is YFSETQ. CDR3 length equals 15 residues. The CDR3 loop is CASSLSETSGYEQYF. The CDR3 DNA follows: TGCGCCAGCAGCTTGTCAGAAACTAGCGGCTACGAGCAGTACTTC.

V and J are TRBV9 and TRBJ2-1; TRBD2 is a possible D gene (7 bases). CDR1 is SGDLS, CDR2 YYNGEE, per germline. This CDR3 region has 16 residues. V lost 4 bases and J lost 5, with 19 bases in between. CDR3 sequence: CASSPWGLADDNEQFF. The CDR3 DNA follows: TGTGCCAGCAGCCCCTGGGGGCTAGCGGACGACAATGAGCAGTTCTTC.